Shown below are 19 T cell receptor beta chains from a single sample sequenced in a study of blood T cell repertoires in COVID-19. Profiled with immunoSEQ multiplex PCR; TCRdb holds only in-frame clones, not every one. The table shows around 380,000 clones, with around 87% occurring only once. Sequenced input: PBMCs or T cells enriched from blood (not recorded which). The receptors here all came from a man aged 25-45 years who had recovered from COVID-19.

CDR3 coding DNA: TGTGCCAGCAGCCCCCAGGGACATAGGTACCAAGAGACCCAGTACTTC. Translating it yields CASSPQGHRYQETQYF. The chain is built from TRBV11-2 and TRBJ2-5; possibly TRBD1 for D (6 bases). The CDR3 has 16 residues. Trimming removed 5 bases from V and 0 bases from J, with 16 bases in between. Germline V gene lookup returns CDR1 SGHAT and CDR2 FQNNGV.

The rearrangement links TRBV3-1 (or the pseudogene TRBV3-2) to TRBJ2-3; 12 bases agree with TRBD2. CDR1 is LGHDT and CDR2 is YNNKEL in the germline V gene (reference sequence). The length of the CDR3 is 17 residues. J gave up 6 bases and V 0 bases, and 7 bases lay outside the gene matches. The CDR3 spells CASSQELAGGPQDTQYF. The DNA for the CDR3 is TGTGCCAGCAGCCAAGAACTAGCGGGGGGCCCCCAGGATACGCAGTATTTT.

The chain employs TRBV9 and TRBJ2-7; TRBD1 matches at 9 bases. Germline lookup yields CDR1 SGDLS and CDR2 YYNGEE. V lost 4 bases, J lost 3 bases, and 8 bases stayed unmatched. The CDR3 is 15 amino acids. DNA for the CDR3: TGTGCCAGCAGCTACTCGGGACAGGGTAGCTACGAGCAGTACTTC. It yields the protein CASSYSGQGSYEQYF. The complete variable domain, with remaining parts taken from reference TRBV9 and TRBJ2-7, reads DSGVTQTPKHLITATGQRVTLRCSPRSGDLSVYWYQQSLDQGLQFLIQYYNGEERAKGNILERFSAQQFPDLHSELNLSSLELGDSALYFCASSYSGQGSYEQYFGPGTRLTVT.

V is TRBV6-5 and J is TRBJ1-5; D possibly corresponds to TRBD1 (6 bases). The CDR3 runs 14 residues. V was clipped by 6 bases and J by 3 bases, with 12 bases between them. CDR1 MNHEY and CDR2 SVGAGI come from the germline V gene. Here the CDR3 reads CASRPGHFNQPQHF. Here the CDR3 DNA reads TGTGCCAGCAGGCCGGGACACTTCAATCAGCCCCAGCATTTT.

The CDR3 protein is CASSRLGGDTEAFF. In DNA, the CDR3 is TGTGCCAGCAGCCGGCTGGGAGGGGACACTGAAGCTTTCTTT. The chain links TRBV3-1 (or the pseudogene TRBV3-2) to TRBJ1-1, with TRBD1 as a possible D gene (5 bases). V gave up 4 bases and J gave up 3 bases, with 12 bases separating them. Germline values: CDR1 LGHDT, CDR2 YNNKEL (reference sequence). The CDR3 spans 14 residues.

The CDR3 DNA follows: TGTGCCAGCAGTTACGGACAGCCCATAGCCAAAAACATTCAGTACTTC. As protein: CASSYGQPIAKNIQYF. V gene TRBV6-5 combines with J gene TRBJ2-4, with D maybe TRBD1 (6 bases). The germline CDR1 and CDR2 sequences are MNHEY and SVGAGI. This CDR3 spans 16 amino acids. Trimming took off 2 bases at V and 0 bases at J, with 11 bases between the two ends.

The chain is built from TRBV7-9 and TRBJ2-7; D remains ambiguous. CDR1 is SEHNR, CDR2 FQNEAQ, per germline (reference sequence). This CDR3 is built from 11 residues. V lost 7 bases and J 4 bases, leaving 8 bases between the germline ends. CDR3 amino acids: CASMNGYEQYF. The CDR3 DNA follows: TGTGCCAGCATGAACGGGTACGAGCAGTACTTC. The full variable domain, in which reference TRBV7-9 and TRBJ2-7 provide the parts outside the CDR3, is DTGVSQNPRHKITKRGQNVTFRCDPISEHNRLYWYRQTLGQGPEFLTYFQNEAQLEKSRLLSDRFSAERPKGSFSTLEIQRTEQGDSAMYLCASMNGYEQYFGPGTRLTVT.

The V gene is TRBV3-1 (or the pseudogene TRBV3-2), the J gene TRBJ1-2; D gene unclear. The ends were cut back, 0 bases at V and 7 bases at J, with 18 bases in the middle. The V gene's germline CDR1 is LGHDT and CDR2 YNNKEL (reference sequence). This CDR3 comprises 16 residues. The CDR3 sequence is CASSQDRPGLSGGYTF. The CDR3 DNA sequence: TGTGCCAGCAGCCAAGATCGGCCGGGGTTAAGCGGTGGCTACACCTTC.

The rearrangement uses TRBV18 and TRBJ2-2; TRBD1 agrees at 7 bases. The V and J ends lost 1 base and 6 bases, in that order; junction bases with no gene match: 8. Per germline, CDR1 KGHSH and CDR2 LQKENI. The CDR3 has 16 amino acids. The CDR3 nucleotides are TGTGCCAGCTCACCACAGGGACAGATGATAGCCGGGGAGCTGTTTTTT. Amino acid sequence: CASSPQGQMIAGELFF.

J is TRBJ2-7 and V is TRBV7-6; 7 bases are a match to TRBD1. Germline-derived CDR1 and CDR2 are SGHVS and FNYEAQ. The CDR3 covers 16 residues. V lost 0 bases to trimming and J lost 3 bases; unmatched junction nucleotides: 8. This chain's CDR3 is CASSLAGGQSVYEQYF. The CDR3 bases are TGTGCCAGCAGCTTAGCAGGGGGACAGTCCGTCTACGAGCAGTACTTC.

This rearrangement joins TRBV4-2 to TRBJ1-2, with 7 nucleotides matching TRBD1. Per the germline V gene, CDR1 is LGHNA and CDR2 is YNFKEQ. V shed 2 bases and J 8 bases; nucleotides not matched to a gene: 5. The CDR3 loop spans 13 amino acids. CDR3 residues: CASSQTGAGGYTF. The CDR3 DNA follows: TGTGCCAGCAGCCAAACAGGGGCTGGAGGCTACACCTTC.

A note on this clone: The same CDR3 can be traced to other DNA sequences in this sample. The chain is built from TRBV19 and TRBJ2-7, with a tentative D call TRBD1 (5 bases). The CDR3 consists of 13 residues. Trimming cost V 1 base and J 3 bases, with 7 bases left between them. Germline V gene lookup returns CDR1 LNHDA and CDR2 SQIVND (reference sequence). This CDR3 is CASSIGQGYEQYF. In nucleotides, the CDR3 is TGTGCCAGTAGTATAGGGCAGGGCTACGAGCAGTACTTC. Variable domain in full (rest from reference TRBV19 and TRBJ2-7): DGGITQSPKYLFRKEGQNVTLSCEQNLNHDAMYWYRQDPGQGLRLIYYSQIVNDFQKGDIAEGYSVSREKKESFPLTVTSAQKNPTAFYLCASSIGQGYEQYFGPGTRLTVT.

CDR3 in DNA: TGTGCCTGGAGCGCGGGGGGAAGTAGGTCTGAAGCTTTCTTT. Amino acids: CAWSAGGSRSEAFF. V is TRBV30 and J is TRBJ1-1; TRBD1 is a possible D gene (5 bases). Trimming took off 3 bases at V and 6 bases at J, with 17 bases between the two ends. Germline V lookup: CDR1 GTSNPN, CDR2 SVGIG (reference sequence). The CDR3 runs to 14 residues.

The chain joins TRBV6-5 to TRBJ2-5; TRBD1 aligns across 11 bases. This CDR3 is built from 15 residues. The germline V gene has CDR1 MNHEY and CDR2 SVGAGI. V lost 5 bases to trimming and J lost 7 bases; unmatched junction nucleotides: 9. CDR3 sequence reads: CASSTGQGAIGTQYF. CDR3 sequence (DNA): TGTGCCAGCAGTACCGGACAGGGGGCGATCGGGACCCAGTACTTC.

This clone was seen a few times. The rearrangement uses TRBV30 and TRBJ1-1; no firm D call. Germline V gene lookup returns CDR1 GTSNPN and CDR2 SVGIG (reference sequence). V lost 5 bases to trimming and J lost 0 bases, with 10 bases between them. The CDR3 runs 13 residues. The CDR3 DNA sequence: TGTGCCTGGGATAGAGACATGAACACTGAAGCTTTCTTT. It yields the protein CAWDRDMNTEAFF.

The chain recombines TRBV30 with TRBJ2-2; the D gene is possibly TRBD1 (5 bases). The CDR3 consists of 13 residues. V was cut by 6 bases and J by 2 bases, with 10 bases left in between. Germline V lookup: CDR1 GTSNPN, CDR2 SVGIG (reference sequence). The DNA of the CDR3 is TGTGCCTGCTTGGACATTAACACCGGGGAGCTGTTTTTT. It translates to CACLDINTGELFF.

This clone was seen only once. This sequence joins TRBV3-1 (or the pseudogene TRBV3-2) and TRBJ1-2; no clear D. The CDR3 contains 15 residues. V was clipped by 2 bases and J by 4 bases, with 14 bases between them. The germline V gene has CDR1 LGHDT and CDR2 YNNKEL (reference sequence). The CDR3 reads CASSQKGVRGYGYTF. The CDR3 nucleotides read TGTGCCAGCAGCCAAAAAGGCGTTCGAGGCTATGGCTACACCTTC.

The CDR3 nucleotides are TGTGCCAGCAGCAAACCGGGACAGGGTGGCGAGCAGTACTTC. The encoded protein is CASSKPGQGGEQYF. The chain recombines TRBV6-5 with TRBJ2-7; TRBD1 aligns across 9 bases. CDR1 is MNHEY and CDR2 is SVGAGI in the germline V gene. The trim removed 6 bases at V and 6 bases at J, leaving 9 bases unmatched. This CDR3 region has 14 residues.

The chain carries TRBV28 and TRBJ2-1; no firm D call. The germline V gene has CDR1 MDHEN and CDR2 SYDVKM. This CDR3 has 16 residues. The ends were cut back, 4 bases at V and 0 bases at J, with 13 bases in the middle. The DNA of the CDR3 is TGTGCCAGCAGTTCGCCGCGGCTGAGCTCCTACAATGAGCAGTTCTTC. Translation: CASSSPRLSSYNEQFF. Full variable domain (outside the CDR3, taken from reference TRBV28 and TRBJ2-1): DVKVTQSSRYLVKRTGEKVFLECVQDMDHENMFWYRQDPGLGLRLIYFSYDVKMKEKGDIPEGYSVSREKKERFSLILESASTNQTSMYLCASSSPRLSSYNEQFFGPGTRLTVL.